This T cell receptor (beta chain) was recovered during a study of response to subunit inactivated influenza vaccine. In TCRdb, the RT-PCR reads were re-called with MiXCR into one record per CDR3 protein. The profile shows about 500,000 distinct CDR3 sequences, 13% of them singletons. This clonotype was counted only a few times. The V gene lost 1 base and the J gene lost 2 bases, with 15 bases spanning the gap. Germline CDR1 SGHTS, CDR2 YDEGEE. This CDR3 is 16 amino acids long. The clonotype was recovered from a man aged 45-65 years who received an inactivated influenza vaccine. The V gene is TRBV5-8, the J gene TRBJ1-2, with a weak D call TRBD1 (6 bases). The sequencing used PBMCs from blood, collected roughly 47 days after vaccination. The CDR3 protein is CASSLKGGRLNYGYTF. The CDR3 region has the DNA TGTGCCAGCAGCTTGAAGGGGGGACGGCTGAACTATGGCTACACCTTC. Supplemented by reference TRBV5-8 and TRBJ1-2, the full variable domain reads EAGVTQSPTHLIKTRGQQATLRCSPISGHTSVYWYQQALGLGLQFLLWYDEGEERNRGNFPPRFSGRQFPNYSSELNVNALELEDSALYLCASSLKGGRLNYGYTFGSGTRLTVV.